The 7 T cell receptor beta chains reported below all come from one sample, sequenced in a study of T cell responses to AZD1222 COVID-19 vaccine. Assay used: immunoSEQ multiplex PCR; TCRdb lists only in-frame clones, some missing. The sample includes over 120,000 clones. Sequenced: peripheral blood. The receptors here all came from an adult in good health.

The chain joins TRBV28 to TRBJ2-2, with a possible D match to TRBD1 (6 bases). Per the germline V gene, CDR1 is MDHEN and CDR2 is SYDVKM. The CDR3 runs 15 residues. With 3 bases removed from V and 4 bases from J, the gap between germline ends came to 12 bases. The CDR3 sequence: CASSLGASPTGELFF. As DNA, the CDR3 is TGTGCCAGCAGTTTGGGGGCTAGCCCCACCGGGGAGCTGTTTTTT.

This chain joins TRBV5-1 and TRBJ1-2, with 10 bases aligning to TRBD1. Germline CDR1 SGHRS, CDR2 YFSETQ. V gave up 4 bases and J gave up 9 bases; unmatched junction bases: 12. The CDR3 has 15 amino acids. The CDR3 region is CASSPTPTGGRSYTF. The CDR3 coding sequence is TGCGCCAGCAGCCCAACCCCGACAGGGGGCCGGAGCTACACCTTC. The full variable domain, its missing parts supplied by reference TRBV5-1 and TRBJ1-2, is KAGVTQTPRYLIKTRGQQVTLSCSPISGHRSVSWYQQTPGQGLQFLFEYFSETQRNKGNFPGRFSGRQFSNSRSEMNVSTLELGDSALYLCASSPTPTGGRSYTFGSGTRLTVV.

The rearrangement uses TRBV7-6 and TRBJ2-4, with D possibly called TRBD1 or TRBD2 (5 bases each). The V end was cut by 5 bases, the J end by 6 bases, with 17 bases between. Germline V lookup: CDR1 SGHVS, CDR2 FNYEAQ. The CDR3 is 15 amino acids. This CDR3 reads CASSAPRGRGNIQYF. The CDR3 DNA sequence: TGTGCCAGCAGCGCCCCGAGGGGCCGTGGAAACATTCAGTACTTC.

The V call is TRBV10-3, the J call TRBJ2-7, with D hard to call. CDR1 and CDR2 (germline): ENHRY, SYGVKD. V was shortened by 4 bases and J by 4 bases, with 20 bases between the two germline ends. The CDR3 covers 16 residues. Written as DNA, the CDR3 is TGTGCCATCAGTGGGGCAGGTGGGGAAGCTAGGTACGAGCAGTACTTC. It yields the protein CAISGAGGEARYEQYF.

This chain joins TRBV28 and TRBJ2-5, with TRBD1 matching 7 bases. The germline gives CDR1 MDHEN, CDR2 SYDVKM. The CDR3 consists of 16 residues. Trimming took 7 bases from V and 4 from J; bases not matched to a gene: 15. The CDR3 sequence: CASTSKNRGIGETQYF. The CDR3 region has the DNA TGTGCCAGCACCTCCAAGAACAGGGGTATCGGAGAGACCCAGTACTTC.

The chain uses TRBV5-6 and TRBJ1-5, with D tentatively TRBD1 (5 bases). Trimming stripped 2 bases from V and 2 bases from J, with 8 bases between. This CDR3 has 14 residues. Germline V gives CDR1 SGHDT, CDR2 YYEEEE. Written as DNA, the CDR3 is TGTGCCAGCAGCTTAGGAGGGGGCAATCAGCCCCAGCATTTT. This encodes CASSLGGGNQPQHF.

The CDR3 loop reads CASSLRDYQETQYF. The CDR3, as DNA: TGTGCCAGCAGCTTACGGGACTATCAAGAGACCCAGTACTTC. This chain links TRBV13 with TRBJ2-5; 7 positions match TRBD2. The V segment lost 2 bases and the J segment 2 bases; nucleotides outside the gene matches: 2. Germline CDR1 reads PRHDT; CDR2 reads FYEKMQ (reference sequence). The CDR3 is 14 residues long.